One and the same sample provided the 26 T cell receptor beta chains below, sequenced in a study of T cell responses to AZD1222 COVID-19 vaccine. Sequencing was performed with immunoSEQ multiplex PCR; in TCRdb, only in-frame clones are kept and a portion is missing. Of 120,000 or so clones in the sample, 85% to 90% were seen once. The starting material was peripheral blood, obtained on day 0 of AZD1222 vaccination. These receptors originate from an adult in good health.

In DNA form, the CDR3 reads TGTGCCTGGAGTCCAGGGAAGACTGAAGCTTTCTTT. Its protein is CAWSPGKTEAFF. The rearrangement joins TRBV30 to TRBJ1-1; D perhaps matches TRBD1 (5 bases). Per germline, CDR1 GTSNPN and CDR2 SVGIG (reference sequence). V was shortened by 2 bases and J by 5 bases, with 9 bases between the two germline ends. CDR3 length: 12 residues.

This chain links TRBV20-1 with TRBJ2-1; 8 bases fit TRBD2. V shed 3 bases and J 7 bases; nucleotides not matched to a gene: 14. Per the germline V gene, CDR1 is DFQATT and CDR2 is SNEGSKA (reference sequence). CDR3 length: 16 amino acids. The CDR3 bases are TGCAGTGCTAGTGGTCCCCGGACTAGCCTGATTAATGAGCAGTTCTTC. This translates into CSASGPRTSLINEQFF.

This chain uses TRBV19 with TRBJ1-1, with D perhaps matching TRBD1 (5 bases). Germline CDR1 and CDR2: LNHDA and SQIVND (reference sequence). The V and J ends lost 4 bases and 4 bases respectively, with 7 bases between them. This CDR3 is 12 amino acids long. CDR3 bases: TGTGCCAGTAGTAGGAGGGGCACTGAAGCTTTCTTT. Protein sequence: CASSRRGTEAFF.

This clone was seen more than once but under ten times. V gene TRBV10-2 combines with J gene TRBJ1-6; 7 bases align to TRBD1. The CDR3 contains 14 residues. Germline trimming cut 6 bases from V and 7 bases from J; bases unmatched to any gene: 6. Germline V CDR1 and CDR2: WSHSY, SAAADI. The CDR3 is CASRDRVANSPLHF. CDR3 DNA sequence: TGCGCCAGCAGAGACAGGGTGGCGAATTCACCCCTCCACTTT.

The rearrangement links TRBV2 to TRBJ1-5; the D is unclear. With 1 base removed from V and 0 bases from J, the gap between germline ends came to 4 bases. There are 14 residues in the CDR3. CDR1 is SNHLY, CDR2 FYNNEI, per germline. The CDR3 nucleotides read TGTGCCAGCAGTGAAGTCAGTAGCAATCAGCCCCAGCATTTT. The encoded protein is CASSEVSSNQPQHF.

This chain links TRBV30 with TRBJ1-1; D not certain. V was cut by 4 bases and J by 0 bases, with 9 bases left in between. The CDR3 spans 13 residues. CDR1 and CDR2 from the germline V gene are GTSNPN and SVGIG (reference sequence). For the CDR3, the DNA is TGTGCCTGGAACCCGGGCCTGAACACTGAAGCTTTCTTT. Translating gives CAWNPGLNTEAFF.

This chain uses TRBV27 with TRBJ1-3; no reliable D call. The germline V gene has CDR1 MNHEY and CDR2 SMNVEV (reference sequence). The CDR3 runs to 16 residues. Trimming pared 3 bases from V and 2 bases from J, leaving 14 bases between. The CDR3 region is CASSFPGRRAGNTIYF. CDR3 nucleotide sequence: TGTGCCAGCAGTTTCCCGGGGAGGAGGGCTGGAAACACCATATATTTT.

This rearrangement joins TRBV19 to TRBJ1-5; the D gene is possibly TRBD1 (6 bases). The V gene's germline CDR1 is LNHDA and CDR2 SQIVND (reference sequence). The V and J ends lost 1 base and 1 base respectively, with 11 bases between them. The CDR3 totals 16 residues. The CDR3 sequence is CASSIVFQGSNQPQHF. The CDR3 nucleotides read TGTGCCAGTAGTATAGTTTTCCAGGGGAGCAATCAGCCCCAGCATTTT.

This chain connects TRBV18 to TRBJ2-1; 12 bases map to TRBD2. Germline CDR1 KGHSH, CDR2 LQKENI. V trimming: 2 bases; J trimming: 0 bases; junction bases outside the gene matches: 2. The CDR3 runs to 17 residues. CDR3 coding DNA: TGTGCCAGCTCACCAACGACTAGCGGGAGCTCCTACAATGAGCAGTTCTTC. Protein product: CASSPTTSGSSYNEQFF.

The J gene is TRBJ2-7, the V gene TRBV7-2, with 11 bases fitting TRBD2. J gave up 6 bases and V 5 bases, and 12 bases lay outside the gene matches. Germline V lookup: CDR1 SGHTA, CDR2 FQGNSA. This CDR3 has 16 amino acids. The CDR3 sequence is CASSPASGRPPGEQYF. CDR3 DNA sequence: TGTGCCAGCAGCCCCGCTAGCGGGAGGCCCCCAGGCGAGCAGTACTTC.

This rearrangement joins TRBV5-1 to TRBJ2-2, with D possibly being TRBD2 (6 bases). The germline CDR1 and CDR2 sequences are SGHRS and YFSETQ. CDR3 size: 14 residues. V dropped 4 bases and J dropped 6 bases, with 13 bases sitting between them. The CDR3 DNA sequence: TGCGCCAGCAGCACCGGACTATTTCCCGGGGAGCTGTTTTTT. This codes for CASSTGLFPGELFF.

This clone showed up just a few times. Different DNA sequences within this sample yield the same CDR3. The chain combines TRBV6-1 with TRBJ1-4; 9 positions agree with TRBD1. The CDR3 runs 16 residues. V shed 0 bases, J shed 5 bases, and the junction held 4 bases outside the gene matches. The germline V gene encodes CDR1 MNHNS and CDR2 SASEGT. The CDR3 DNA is TGTGCCAGCAGTGAAGCTCTGGGACAGGGAAATGAAAAACTGTTTTTT. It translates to CASSEALGQGNEKLFF.

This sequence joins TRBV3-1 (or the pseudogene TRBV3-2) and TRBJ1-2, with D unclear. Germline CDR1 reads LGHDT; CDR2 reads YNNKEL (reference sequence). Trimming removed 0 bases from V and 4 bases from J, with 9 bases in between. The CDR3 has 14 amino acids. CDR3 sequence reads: CASSQDPHLYGYTF. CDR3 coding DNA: TGTGCCAGCAGCCAAGATCCACACCTCTATGGCTACACCTTC.

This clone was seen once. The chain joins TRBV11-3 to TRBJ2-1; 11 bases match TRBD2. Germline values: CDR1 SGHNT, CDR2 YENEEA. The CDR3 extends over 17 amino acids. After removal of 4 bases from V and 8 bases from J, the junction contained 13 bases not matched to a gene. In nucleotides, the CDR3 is TGTGCCAGCAGCTCAGGGATAACTAGCGGGAGTATGGATGAGCAGTTCTTC. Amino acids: CASSSGITSGSMDEQFF.

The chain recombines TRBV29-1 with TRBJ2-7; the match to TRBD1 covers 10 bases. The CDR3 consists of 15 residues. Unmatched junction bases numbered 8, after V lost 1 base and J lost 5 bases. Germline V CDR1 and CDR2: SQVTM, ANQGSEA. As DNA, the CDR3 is TGCAGCGTTGAAGGGGAGACAGGGGGCGGCGACGAGCAGTACTTC. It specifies CSVEGETGGGDEQYF.

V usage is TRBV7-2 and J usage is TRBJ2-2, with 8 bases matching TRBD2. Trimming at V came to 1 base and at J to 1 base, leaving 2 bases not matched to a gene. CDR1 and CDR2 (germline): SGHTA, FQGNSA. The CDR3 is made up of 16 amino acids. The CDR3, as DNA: TGTGCCAGCAGCTTAGAACTAGCGGTGAACACCGGGGAGCTGTTTTTT. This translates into CASSLELAVNTGELFF.

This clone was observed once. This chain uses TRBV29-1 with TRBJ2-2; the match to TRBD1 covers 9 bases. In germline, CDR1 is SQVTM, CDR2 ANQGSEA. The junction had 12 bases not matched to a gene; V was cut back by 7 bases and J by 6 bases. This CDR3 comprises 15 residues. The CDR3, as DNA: TGCAGCGCCCCGAGGGGGACAGGGTTGTCCGGGGAGCTGTTTTTT. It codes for CSAPRGTGLSGELFF.

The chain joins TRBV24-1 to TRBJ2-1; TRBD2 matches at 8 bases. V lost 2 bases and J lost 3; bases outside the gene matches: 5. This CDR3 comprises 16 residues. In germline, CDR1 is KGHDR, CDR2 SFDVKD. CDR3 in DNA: TGTGCCACCAGTGATTCCGGGACTAGGGACTACAATGAGCAGTTCTTC. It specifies CATSDSGTRDYNEQFF.

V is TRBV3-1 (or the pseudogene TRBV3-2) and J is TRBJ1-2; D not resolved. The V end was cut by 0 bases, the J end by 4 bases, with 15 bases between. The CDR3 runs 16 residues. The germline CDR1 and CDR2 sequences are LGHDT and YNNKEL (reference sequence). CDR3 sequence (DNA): TGTGCCAGCAGCCAAGATCGGGGATCTCCCATCTATGGCTACACCTTC. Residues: CASSQDRGSPIYGYTF.

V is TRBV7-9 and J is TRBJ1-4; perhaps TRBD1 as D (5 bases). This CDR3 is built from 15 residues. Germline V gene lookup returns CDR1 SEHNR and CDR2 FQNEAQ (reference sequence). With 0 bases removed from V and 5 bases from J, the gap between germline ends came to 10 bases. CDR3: CASSLAGQGNEKLFF. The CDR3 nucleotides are TGTGCCAGCAGCTTAGCTGGCCAGGGAAATGAAAAACTGTTTTTT.

CDR3 in amino acids: CASSPGQGPQHF. CDR3 bases: TGTGCCAGCAGCCCTGGACAGGGGCCCCAGCATTTT. The V gene is TRBV7-9, the J gene TRBJ1-5, with 8 bases fitting TRBD1. CDR3 length: 12 amino acids. From germline, CDR1 is SEHNR and CDR2 FQNEAQ (reference sequence). V lost 5 bases to trimming and J lost 9 bases; unmatched junction nucleotides: 3. The complete variable domain, with remaining parts taken from reference TRBV7-9 and TRBJ1-5, reads DTGVSQNPRHKITKRGQNVTFRCDPISEHNRLYWYRQTLGQGPEFLTYFQNEAQLEKSRLLSDRFSAERPKGSFSTLEIQRTEQGDSAMYLCASSPGQGPQHFGDGTRLSIL.

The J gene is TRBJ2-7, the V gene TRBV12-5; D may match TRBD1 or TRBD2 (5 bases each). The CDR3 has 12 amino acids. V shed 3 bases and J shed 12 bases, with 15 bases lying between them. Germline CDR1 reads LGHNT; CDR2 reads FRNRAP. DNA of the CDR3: TGTGCTAGTGGTTTAGAGGGGCCGCGTCGGTACTTC. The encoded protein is CASGLEGPRRYF. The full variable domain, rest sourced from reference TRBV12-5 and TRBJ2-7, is DARVTQTPRHKVTEMGQEVTMRCQPILGHNTVFWYRQTMMQGLELLAYFRNRAPLDDSGMPKDRFSAEMPDATLATLKIQPSEPRDSAVYFCASGLEGPRRYFGPGTRLTVT.

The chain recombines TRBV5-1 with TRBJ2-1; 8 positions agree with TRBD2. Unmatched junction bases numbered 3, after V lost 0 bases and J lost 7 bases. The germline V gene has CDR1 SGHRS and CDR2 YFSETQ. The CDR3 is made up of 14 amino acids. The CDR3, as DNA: TGCGCCAGCAGCTTGGGCGGGGGGCGGAATGAGCAGTTCTTC. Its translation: CASSLGGGRNEQFF.

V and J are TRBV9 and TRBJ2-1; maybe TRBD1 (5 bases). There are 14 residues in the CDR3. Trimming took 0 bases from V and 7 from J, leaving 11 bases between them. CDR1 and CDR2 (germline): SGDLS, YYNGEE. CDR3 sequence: CASSVGQGGNEQFF. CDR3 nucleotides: TGTGCCAGCAGCGTAGGGCAGGGTGGTAATGAGCAGTTCTTC.

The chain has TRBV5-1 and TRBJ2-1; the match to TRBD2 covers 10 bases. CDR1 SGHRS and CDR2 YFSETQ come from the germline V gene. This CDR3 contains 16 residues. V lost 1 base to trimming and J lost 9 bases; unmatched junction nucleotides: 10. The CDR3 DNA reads TGCGCCAGCAGCTTGAGACTAGCGGGCGACCTCGGTGAGCAGTTCTTC. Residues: CASSLRLAGDLGEQFF.

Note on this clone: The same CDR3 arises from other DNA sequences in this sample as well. CDR3 in DNA: TGTGCCATCAAACAGTCGGGCAGCAACGATGAAAAACTGTTTTTT. Translated, it gives CAIKQSGSNDEKLFF. The chain links TRBV7-6 to TRBJ1-4; D unclear. The V end was cut by 10 bases, the J end by 6 bases, with 21 bases between. Germline lookup yields CDR1 SGHVS and CDR2 FNYEAQ. The CDR3 runs to 15 residues.